This T cell receptor beta chain appears in the sequencing data of a study of T-cell reconstitution after alpha-beta-depleted transplantation in children. Points from the study as a whole: Reportedly, roughly two months post-transplant, alpha-beta T cells arose from several hundred expanded graft clones.

Preparation of the TCRbeta library involved a method that used unique molecular identifiers. TCRdb itself ran the PCR reads through MiXCR, one entry per CDR3 protein. Seen here are hundreds of thousands of distinct CDR3 sequences, around 9.9% observed once, and the top ten hold 28%. With respect to this clonotype: The antigen is not known.

J lost 14 bases, V lost 2 bases, and 2 bases had no gene match. The CDR3 is 12 residues long. The V gene's germline CDR1 is SGHNT and CDR2 YYREEE (reference sequence). This chain connects TRBV5-4 to TRBJ2-1; TRBD2 matches 12 bases. Material: PBMCs, obtained before TCRalphabeta/CD19-depleted stem cell transplant. The sequence derives from a child younger than two with acute myeloid leukemia, due to receive a stem cell transplant. DNA for the CDR3: TGTGCCAGCAGCTTCGGACTAGCGGGAAAGTTCTTC. Translation gives CASSFGLAGKFF.